This T cell receptor beta chain was captured in a study of T cells in Graves' hyperthyroidism and ophthalmopathy. The source material, RNA transcripts, was used to amplify TCR beta CDR3 regions. HTBI primers were the set used in a first-round RT-PCR of the TCR CDR3. TCRdb called the multiplex PCR reads again in MiXCR, with one record for every CDR3 protein. Here the sample spans fewer than 400,000 distinct CDR3 sequences, roughly an eighth being singletons. The CDR3 spans 16 residues. V was trimmed by 4 bases and J by 5 bases, leaving 20 bases between them. CDR1 and CDR2 from the germline V gene are SNHLY and FYNNEI. For ophthalmopathy patients, the Clinical Activity Score was at least 3 and the NOSPECS grade at least 4; duration was under 3 months. PBMCs were sourced from approximately 10 ml fresh peripheral blood. This clonotype occurred many times.

The gene calls are TRBV2 and TRBJ2-5; D is ambiguous. The clonotype was recovered from a man in his fifties with Graves' ophthalmopathy. The sample comprised blood. This CDR3 reads CASSAQTALVVETQYF. CDR3 in DNA: TGTGCCAGCAGTGCCCAAACGGCTCTAGTGGTGGAGACCCAGTACTTC.